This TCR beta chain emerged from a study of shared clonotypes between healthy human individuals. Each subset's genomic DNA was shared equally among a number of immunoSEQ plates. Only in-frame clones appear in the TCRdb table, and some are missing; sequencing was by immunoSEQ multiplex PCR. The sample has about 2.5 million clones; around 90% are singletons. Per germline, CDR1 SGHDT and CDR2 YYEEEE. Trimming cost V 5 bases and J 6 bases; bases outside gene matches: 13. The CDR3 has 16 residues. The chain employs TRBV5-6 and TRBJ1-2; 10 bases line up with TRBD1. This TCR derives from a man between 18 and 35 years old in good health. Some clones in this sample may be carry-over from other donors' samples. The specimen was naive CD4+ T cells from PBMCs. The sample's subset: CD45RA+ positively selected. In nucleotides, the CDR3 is TGTGCCAGCAGTCGAAAACCGGGACAGGGGTTACATGGCTACACCTTC. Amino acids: CASSRKPGQGLHGYTF.